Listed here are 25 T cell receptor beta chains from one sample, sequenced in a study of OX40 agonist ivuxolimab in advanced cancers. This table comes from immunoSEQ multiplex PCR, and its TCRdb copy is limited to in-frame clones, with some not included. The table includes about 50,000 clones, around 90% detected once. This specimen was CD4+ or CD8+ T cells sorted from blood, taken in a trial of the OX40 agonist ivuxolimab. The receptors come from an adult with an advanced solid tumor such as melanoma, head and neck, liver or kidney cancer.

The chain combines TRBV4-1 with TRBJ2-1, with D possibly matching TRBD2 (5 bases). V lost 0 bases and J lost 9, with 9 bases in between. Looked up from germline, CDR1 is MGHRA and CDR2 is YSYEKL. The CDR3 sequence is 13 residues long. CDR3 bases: TGCGCCAGCAGCCAAGATCGGGCGGGTGAGCAGTTCTTC. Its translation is CASSQDRAGEQFF.

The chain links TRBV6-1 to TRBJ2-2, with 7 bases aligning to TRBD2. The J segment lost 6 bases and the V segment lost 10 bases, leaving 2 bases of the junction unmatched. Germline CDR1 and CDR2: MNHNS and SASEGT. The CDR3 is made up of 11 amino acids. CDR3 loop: CANRGAGELFF. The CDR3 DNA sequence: TGTGCCAACCGGGGGGCCGGGGAGCTGTTTTTT.

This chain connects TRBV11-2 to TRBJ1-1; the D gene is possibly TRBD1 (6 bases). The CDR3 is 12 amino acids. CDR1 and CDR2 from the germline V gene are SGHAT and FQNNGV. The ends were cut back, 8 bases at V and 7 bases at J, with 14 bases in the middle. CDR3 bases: TGTGCCAGCCTGGGGGCGGGGAATGAAGCTTTCTTT. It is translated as CASLGAGNEAFF. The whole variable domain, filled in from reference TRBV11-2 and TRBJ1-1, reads EAGVAQSPRYKIIEKRQSVAFWCNPISGHATLYWYQQILGQGPKLLIQFQNNGVVDDSQLPKDRFSAERLKGVDSTLKIQPAKLEDSAVYLCASLGAGNEAFFGQGTRLTVV.

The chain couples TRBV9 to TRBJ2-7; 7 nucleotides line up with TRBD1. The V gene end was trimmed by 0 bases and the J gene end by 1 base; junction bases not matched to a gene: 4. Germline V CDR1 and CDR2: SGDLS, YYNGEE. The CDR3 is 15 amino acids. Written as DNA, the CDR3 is TGTGCCAGCAGCGTAGGTTGGGACAGTTCCTACGAGCAGTACTTC. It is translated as CASSVGWDSSYEQYF.

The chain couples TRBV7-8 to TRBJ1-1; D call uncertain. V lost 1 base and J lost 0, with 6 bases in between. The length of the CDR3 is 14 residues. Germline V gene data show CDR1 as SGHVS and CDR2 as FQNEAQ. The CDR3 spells CASSLVRMNTEAFF. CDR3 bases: TGTGCCAGCAGCTTAGTCAGAATGAACACTGAAGCTTTCTTT.

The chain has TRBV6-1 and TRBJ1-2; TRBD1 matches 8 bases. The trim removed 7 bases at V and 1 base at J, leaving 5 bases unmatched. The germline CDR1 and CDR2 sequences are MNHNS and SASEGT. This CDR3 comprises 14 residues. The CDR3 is CASNGDRGNYGYTF. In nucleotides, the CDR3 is TGTGCCAGCAACGGCGACAGGGGTAACTATGGCTACACCTTC.

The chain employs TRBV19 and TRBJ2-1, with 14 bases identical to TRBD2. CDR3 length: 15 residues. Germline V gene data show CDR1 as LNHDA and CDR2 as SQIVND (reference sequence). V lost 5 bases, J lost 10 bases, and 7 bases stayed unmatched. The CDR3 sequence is CASSLTSGGALEQFF. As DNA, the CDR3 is TGTGCCAGTAGTTTGACTAGCGGGGGGGCTTTAGAGCAGTTCTTC.

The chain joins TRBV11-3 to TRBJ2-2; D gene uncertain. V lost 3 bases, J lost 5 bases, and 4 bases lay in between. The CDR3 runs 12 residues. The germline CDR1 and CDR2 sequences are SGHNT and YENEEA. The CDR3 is CASSFGTGELFF. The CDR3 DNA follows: TGTGCCAGCAGCTTCGGTACCGGGGAGCTGTTTTTT. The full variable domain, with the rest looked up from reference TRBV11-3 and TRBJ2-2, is EAGVVQSPRYKIIEKKQPVAFWCNPISGHNTLYWYLQNLGQGPELLIRYENEEAVDDSQLPKDRFSAERLKGVDSTLKIQPAELGDSAVYLCASSFGTGELFFGEGSRLTVL.

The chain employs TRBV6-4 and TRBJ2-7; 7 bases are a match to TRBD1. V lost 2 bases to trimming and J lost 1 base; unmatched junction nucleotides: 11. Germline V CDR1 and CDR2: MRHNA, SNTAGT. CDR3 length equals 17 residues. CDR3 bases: TGTGCCAGCAGTGACCGGGACAGAGTCCCCAGGTCCTACGAGCAGTACGTC. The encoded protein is CASSDRDRVPRSYEQYV.

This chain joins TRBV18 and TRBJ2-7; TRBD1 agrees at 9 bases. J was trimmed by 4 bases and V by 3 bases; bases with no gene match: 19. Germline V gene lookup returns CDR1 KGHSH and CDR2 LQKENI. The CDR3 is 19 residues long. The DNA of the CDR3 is TGTGCCAGCTCACCGAGGCACAGGGGGCTAAAAGGTGAATTTTACGAGCAGTACTTC. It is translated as CASSPRHRGLKGEFYEQYF.

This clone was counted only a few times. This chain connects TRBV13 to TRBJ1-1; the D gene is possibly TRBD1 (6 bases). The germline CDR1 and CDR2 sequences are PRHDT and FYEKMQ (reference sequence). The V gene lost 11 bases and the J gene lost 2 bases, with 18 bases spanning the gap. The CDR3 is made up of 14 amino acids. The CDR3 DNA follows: TGTGCCTCCCCCGGTCGGGGGCACAACACTGAAGCTTTCTTT. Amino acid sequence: CASPGRGHNTEAFF.

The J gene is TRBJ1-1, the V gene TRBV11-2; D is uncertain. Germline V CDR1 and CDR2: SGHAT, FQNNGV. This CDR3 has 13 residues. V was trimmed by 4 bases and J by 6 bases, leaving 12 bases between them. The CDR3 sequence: CASSSLQRAEAFF. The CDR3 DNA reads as TGTGCCAGCAGCTCCTTACAGAGGGCTGAAGCTTTCTTT.

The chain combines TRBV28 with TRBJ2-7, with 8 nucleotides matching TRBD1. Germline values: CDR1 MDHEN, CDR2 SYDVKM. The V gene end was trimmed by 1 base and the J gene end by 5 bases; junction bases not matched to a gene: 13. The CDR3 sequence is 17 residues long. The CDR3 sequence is CASSLSQDRVGPHEQYV. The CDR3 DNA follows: TGTGCCAGCAGTTTATCCCAGGACAGGGTCGGTCCACACGAGCAGTACGTC.

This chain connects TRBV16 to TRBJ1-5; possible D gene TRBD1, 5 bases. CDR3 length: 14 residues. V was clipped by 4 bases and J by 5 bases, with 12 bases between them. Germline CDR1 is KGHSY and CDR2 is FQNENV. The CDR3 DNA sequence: TGTGCCAGCAGCCTCGGAGGGGTACATCAGCCCCAGCATTTT. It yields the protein CASSLGGVHQPQHF.

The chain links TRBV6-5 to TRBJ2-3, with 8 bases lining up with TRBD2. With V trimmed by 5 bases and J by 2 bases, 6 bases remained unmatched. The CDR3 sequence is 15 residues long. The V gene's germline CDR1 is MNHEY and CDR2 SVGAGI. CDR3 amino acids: CASSPSGRYTDTQYF. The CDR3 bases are TGTGCCAGCAGTCCAAGCGGGAGATACACAGATACGCAGTATTTT.

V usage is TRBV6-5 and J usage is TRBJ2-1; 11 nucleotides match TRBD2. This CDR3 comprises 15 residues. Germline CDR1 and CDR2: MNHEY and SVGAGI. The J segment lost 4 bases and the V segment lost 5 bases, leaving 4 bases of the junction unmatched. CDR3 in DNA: TGTGCCAGCAGTCCTACTAGCGGGAGTTACAATGAGCAGTTCTTC. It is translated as CASSPTSGSYNEQFF.

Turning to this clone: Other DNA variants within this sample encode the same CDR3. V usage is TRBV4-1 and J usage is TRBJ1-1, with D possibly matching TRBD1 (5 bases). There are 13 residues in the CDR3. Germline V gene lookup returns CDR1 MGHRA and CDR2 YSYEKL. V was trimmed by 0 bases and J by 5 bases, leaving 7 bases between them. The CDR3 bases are TGCGCCAGCAGCCAAGACAGGGAGACTGAAGCTTTCTTT. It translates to CASSQDRETEAFF.

In DNA, the CDR3 is TGTGCCAGCAGCTCCTGGGACGCCGGCTCCTACGAGCAGTACGTC. Residues: CASSSWDAGSYEQYV. The rearrangement links TRBV7-9 to TRBJ2-7; the D call may be TRBD1 or TRBD2 (5 bases each). Per germline, CDR1 SEHNR and CDR2 FQNEAQ (reference sequence). The CDR3 has 15 amino acids. V was pared by 4 bases and J by 0 bases, with 13 bases between.

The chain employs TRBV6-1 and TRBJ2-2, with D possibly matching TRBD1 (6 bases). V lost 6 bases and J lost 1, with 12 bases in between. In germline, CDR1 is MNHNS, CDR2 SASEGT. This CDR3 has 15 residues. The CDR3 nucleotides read TGTGCCAGCAGCGGGACACCACAGAACACCGGGGAGCTGTTTTTT. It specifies CASSGTPQNTGELFF.

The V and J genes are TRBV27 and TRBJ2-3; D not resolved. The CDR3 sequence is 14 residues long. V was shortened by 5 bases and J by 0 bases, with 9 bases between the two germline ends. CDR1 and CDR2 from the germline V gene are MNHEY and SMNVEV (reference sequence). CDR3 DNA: TGTGCCAGCAGTCCCGTTGGGAGCACAGATACGCAGTATTTT. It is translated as CASSPVGSTDTQYF.

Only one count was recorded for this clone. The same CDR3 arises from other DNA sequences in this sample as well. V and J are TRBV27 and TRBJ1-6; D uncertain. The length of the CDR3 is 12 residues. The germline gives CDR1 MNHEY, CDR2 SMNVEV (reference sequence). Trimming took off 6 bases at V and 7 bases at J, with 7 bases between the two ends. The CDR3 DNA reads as TGTGCCAGCAGGGGATACAATTCACCCCTCCACTTT. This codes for CASRGYNSPLHF.

This CDR3 reads CASSSDRTTDTQYF. CDR3 in DNA: TGTGCCAGCAGTTCGGACAGGACGACAGATACGCAGTATTTT. V usage is TRBV27 and J usage is TRBJ2-3, with 7 nucleotides matching TRBD1. The CDR3 is made up of 14 amino acids. V lost 4 bases and J lost 3; bases outside the gene matches: 4. In germline, CDR1 is MNHEY, CDR2 SMNVEV (reference sequence).

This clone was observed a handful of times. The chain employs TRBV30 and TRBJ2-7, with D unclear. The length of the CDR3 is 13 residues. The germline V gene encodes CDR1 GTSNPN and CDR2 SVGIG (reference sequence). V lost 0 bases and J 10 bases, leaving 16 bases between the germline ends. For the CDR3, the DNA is TGTGCCTGGAGTGTATTGGGTATGGCAGCCCAGTACTTC. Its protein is CAWSVLGMAAQYF.

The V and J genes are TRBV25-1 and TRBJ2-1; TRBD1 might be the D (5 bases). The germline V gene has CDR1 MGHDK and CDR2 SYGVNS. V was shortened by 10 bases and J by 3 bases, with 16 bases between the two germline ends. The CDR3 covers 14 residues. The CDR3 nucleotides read TGTGCCACCGGTGCAGGGATCTTCTACAATGAGCAGTTCTTC. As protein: CATGAGIFYNEQFF.

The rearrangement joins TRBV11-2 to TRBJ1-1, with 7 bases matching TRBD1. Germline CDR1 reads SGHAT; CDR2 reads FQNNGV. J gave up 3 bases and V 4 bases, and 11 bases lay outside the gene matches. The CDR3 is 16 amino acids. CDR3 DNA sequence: TGTGCCAGCAGCTCATACACAGGGGCGCCGGACACTGAAGCTTTCTTT. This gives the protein CASSSYTGAPDTEAFF.